This TCR beta chain emerged from a study of cytomegalovirus exposure and HLA in healthy donors. Whole-study results and caveats: One variant, a missense change in DCLRE1C, was linked in a later analysis to TCR beta V- and J-gene trimming. Indistinguishable V segments such as TRBV6-2 and TRBV6-3 were excluded. Previous analysis showed most TCR beta V segments were productive about 87% or about 30% of the time.

Germline V gene sequence: CDR1 SGDLS, CDR2 YYNGEE. The CDR3 is 13 amino acids. Trimming left V 5 bases short and J 3 bases short, with 11 bases between. 60 Vbeta and 13 Jbeta primers were used in PCR. Source study methods: In a later analysis, around 10 million of some 80 million unique beta chains occurred in at least two donors. Profiling relied on immunoSEQ multiplex PCR, and the TCRdb table lists in-frame clones only, not all of them. That table supplies the V and J calls and clone size; D and trimming were determined from the DNA. Of about 190,000 clones detected, approximately 79% appear once; the ten largest clones hold 6.3%. There are a few counts of this clone. Its antigen is unknown.

This chain connects TRBV9 to TRBJ2-5, with a possible D match to TRBD1 (5 bases). The sample was PBMCs. This clonotype was obtained from a man aged 35-49 years in good health and CMV-seropositive. The CDR3 loop reads CASSLQGEETQYF. DNA of the CDR3: TGTGCCAGCAGTTTACAAGGGGAAGAGACCCAGTACTTC.